This T cell receptor (beta chain) was recorded in a study of shared clonotypes between healthy human individuals. Study-wide points: Estimated richness values were generally larger in naive subsets than in memory subsets.

Both subsets, CD45RA+ naive and CD45RA-negative memory, were split from the CD4+ cells. Note on this clone: Its antigen is unidentified.

TCRdb's table, derived via immunoSEQ multiplex PCR, lists solely in-frame clones and lacks some. The sample comprises 2 million to 2.5 million clones, more than 90% of which are singletons, and roughly 0.13% rests with the top ten. The CDR3 consists of 16 residues. The junction had 7 bases not matched to a gene; V was cut back by 0 bases and J by 3 bases. CDR1 and CDR2 from the germline V gene are MNHEY and SVGAGI. The chain uses TRBV6-5 and TRBJ2-7; 8 bases are a match to TRBD2. The receptor was isolated from a man aged 18 to 29 in good health. The sample comprised naive CD4+ T cells sorted from blood. Subset specified: CD45RA+ positively selected. The DNA for the CDR3 is TGTGCCAGCAGTTACTCGGGGCTAGCGGGTAACTACGAGCAGTACTTC. The encoded protein is CASSYSGLAGNYEQYF.